The following is a TCR beta chain sequence with its context. What it binds is not known. Produced via immunoSEQ multiplex PCR; TCRdb's table is partial and in-frame only. The table shows 200,000 or so clones, with roughly 91% occurring only once. This record belongs to a study of cytomegalovirus exposure and HLA in healthy donors. General study points: The authors listed some 160 TCR beta chains as cytomegalovirus-associated. In a later analysis, first-cohort TCR clusters were found to tend to co-occur in the roughly 120 validation repertoires.

The source of this sequence is a woman aged 18-29 years in good health and CMV-seropositive. The sequencing sample was made of PBMCs.

CDR3 nucleotides: TGTGCCAGCAGGGTACCGGGACAGGGTGATCAGCCCCAGCATTTT. This sequence encodes CASRVPGQGDQPQHF. This sequence joins TRBV6-6 and TRBJ1-5; TRBD1 agrees at 9 bases. The V gene end was trimmed by 6 bases and the J gene end by 5 bases; junction bases not matched to a gene: 8. Germline-derived CDR1 and CDR2 are MNHNY and SVGAGI (reference sequence). The CDR3 has 15 amino acids.